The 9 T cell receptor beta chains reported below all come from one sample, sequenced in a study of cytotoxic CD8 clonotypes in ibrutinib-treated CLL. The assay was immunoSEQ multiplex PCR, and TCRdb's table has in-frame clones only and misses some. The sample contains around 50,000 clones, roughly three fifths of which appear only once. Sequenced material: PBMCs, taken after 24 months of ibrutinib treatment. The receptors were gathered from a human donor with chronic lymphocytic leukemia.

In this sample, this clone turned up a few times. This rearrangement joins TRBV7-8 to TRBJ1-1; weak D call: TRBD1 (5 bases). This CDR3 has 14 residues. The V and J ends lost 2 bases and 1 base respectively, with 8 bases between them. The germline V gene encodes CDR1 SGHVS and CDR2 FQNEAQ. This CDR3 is CASSLPGGNTEAFF. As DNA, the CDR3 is TGTGCCAGCAGCTTACCGGGGGGGAACACTGAAGCTTTCTTT.

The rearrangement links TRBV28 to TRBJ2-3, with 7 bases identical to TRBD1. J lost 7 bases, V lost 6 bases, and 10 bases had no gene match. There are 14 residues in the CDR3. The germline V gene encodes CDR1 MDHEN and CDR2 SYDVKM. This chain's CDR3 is CASRPRQGPYTQYF. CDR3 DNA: TGTGCCAGCAGGCCTAGACAGGGCCCCTATACGCAGTATTTT.

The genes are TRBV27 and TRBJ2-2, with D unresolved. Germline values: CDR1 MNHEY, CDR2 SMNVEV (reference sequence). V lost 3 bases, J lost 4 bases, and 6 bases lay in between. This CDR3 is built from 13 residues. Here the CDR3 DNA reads TGTGCCAGCAGTTTTCAAAGCACCGGGGAGCTGTTTTTT. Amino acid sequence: CASSFQSTGELFF.

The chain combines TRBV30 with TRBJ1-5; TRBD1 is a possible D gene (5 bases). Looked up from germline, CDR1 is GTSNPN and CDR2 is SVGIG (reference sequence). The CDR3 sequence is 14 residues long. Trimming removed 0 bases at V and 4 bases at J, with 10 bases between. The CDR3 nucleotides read TGTGCCTGGAGTGTATGGGACGGTAATCAGCCCCAGCATTTT. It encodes CAWSVWDGNQPQHF.

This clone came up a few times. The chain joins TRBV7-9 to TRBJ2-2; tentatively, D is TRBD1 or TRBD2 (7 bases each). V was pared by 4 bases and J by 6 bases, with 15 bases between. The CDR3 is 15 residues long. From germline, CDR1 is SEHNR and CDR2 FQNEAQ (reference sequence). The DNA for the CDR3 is TGTGCCAGCAGCTCCCCGACAGGGAGGGCCGGGGAGCTGTTTTTT. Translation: CASSSPTGRAGELFF.

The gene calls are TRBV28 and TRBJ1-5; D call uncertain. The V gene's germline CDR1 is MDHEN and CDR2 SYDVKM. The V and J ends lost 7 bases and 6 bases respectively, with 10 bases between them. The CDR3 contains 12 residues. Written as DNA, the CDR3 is TGTGCCAGCACCCTATTGGGTCAGCCCCAGCATTTT. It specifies CASTLLGQPQHF.

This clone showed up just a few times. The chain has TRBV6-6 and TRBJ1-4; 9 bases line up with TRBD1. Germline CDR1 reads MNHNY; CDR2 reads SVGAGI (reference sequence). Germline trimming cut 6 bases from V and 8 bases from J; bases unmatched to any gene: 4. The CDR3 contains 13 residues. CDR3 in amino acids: CASRFDRGEKLFF. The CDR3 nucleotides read TGTGCCAGCAGATTCGACAGGGGGGAAAAACTGTTTTTT.

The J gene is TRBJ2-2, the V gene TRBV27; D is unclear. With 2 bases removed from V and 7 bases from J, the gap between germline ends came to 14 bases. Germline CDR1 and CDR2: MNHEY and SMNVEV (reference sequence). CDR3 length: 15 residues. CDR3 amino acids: CASSLGGRSGGELFF. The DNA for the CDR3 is TGTGCCAGCAGTTTAGGTGGCAGGTCCGGCGGGGAGCTGTTTTTT.

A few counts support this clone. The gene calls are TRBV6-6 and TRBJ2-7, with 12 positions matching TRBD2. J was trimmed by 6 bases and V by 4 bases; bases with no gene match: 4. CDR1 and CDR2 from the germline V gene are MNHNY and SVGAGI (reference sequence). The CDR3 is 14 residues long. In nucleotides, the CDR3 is TGTGCCAGCAGTTCTGGACTAGCGGGGAGCGAGCAGTACGTC. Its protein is CASSSGLAGSEQYV.